This T cell receptor beta chain was sequenced in a study of Tregs in tolerant kidney transplant recipients. Study background: The nonmyeloablative bone marrow transplants came from related graft donors, with transient mixed chimerism. Notes on the study in general: Donor-specific Treg expansion exceeded global Treg expansion in tolerant patients, suggesting antigen drive. This study did not directly address biological reproducibility.

Per germline, CDR1 SEHNR and CDR2 FQNEAQ (reference sequence). The CDR3 covers 14 residues. V gave up 7 bases and J gave up 2 bases; unmatched junction bases: 5. As for this clone: Its antigen is undetermined.

Unstimulated Tregs (CD4+CD25+CD127-) and CD4+CD25- non-Tregs were sorted from PBMCs. The assay was immunoSEQ multiplex PCR, and TCRdb's table has in-frame clones only and misses some. The table includes 60,000 to 75,000 clones, over 75% detected once. The source is a human donor who received a combined kidney and bone marrow transplant. The J gene is TRBJ2-3, the V gene TRBV7-9; 8 nucleotides match TRBD2. Sequencing used Tregs from blood, obtained before the transplant. This CDR3 reads CASKLAGLTDTQYF. In DNA, the CDR3 is TGTGCCAGCAAGCTAGCGGGTCTCACAGATACGCAGTATTTT.